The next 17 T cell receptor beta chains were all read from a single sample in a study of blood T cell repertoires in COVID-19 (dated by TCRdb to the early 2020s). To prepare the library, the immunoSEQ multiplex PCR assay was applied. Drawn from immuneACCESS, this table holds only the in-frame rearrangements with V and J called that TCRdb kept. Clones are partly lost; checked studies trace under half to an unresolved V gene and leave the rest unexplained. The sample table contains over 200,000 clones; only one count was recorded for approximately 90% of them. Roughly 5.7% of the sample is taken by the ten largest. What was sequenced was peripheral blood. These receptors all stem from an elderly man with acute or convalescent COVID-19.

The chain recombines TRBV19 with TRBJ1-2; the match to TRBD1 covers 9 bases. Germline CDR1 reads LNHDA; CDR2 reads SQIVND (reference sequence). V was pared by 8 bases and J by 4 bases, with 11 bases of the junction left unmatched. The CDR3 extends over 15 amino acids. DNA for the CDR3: TGTGCCAGTCTACGTACGGGACAGGGAGGCTATGGCTACACCTTC. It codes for CASLRTGQGGYGYTF.

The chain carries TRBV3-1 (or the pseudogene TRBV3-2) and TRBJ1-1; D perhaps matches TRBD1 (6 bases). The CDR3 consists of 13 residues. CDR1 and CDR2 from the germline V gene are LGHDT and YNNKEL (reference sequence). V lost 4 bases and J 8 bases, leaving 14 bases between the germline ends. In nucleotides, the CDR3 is TGTGCCAGCAGCCCCCGGACAGCCTCCGAAGCTTTCTTT. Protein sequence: CASSPRTASEAFF.

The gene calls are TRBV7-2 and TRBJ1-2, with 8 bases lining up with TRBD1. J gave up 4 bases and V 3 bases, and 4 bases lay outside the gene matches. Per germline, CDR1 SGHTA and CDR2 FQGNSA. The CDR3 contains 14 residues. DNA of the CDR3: TGTGCCAGCAGCTTGGGACAGGAACGCTATGGCTACACCTTC. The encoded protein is CASSLGQERYGYTF.

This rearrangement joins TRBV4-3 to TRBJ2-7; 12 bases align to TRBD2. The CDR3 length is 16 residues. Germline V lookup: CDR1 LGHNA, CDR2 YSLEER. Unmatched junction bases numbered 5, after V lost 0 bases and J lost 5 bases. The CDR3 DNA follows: TGCGCCAGCAGCCAAGATCTGACTAGCGGGAGCAACGAGCAGTACGTC. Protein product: CASSQDLTSGSNEQYV.

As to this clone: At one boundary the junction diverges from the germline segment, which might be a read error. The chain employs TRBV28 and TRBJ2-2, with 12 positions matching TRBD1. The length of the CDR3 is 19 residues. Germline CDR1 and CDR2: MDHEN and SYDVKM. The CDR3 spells CASSTGTGGGKAKTGELFF. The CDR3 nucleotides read TGTGCCAGCAGCACCGGGACAGGGGGCGGAAAGGCGAAAACCGGGGAGCTGTTTTTT.

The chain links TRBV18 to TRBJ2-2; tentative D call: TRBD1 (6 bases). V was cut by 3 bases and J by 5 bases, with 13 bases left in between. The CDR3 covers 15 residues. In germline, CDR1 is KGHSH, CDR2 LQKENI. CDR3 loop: CASSPQGPGTGELFF. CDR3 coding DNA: TGTGCCAGCTCACCTCAGGGGCCTGGGACCGGGGAGCTGTTTTTT.

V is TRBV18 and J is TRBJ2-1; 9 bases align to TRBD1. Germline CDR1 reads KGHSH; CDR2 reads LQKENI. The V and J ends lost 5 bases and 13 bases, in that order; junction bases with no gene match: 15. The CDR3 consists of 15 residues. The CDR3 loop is CASSSPGTGSSVQFF. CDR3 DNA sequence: TGTGCCAGCTCATCGCCCGGGACAGGGTCTTCCGTTCAGTTCTTC.

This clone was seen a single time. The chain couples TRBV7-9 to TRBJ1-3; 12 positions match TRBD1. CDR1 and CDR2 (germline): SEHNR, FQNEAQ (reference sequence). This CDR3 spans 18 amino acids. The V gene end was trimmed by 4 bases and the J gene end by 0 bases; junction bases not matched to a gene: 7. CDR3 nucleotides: TGTGCCAGCAGCTGGGGACAGGGGGCCACTCTCTCTGGAAACACCATATATTTT. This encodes CASSWGQGATLSGNTIYF.

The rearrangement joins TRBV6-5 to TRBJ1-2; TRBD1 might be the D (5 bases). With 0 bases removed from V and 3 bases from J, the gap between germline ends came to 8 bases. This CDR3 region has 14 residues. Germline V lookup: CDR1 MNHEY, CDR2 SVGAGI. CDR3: CASSYSSGYYGYTF. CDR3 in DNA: TGTGCCAGCAGTTACTCGTCAGGGTACTATGGCTACACCTTC.

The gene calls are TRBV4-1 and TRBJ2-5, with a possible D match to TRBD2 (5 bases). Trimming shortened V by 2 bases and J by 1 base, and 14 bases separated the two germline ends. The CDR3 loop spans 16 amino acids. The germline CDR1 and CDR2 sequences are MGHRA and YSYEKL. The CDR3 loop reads CASSQSIPRGQETQYF. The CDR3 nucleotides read TGCGCCAGCAGCCAATCTATTCCCCGGGGCCAAGAGACCCAGTACTTC.

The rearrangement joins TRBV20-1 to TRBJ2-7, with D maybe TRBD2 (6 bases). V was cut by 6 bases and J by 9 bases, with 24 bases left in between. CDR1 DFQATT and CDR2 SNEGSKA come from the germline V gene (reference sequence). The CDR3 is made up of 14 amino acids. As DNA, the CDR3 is TGCAGTGCCAGTCCGGACTACCCCTCGGTAGGGCAGTACTTC. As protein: CSASPDYPSVGQYF.

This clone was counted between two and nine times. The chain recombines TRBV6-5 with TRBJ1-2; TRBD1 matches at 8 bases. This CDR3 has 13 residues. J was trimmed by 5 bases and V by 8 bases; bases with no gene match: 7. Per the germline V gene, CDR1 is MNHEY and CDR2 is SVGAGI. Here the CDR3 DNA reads TGTGCCAGCCGGCAGGGGGCAGGGTATGGCTACACCTTC. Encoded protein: CASRQGAGYGYTF.

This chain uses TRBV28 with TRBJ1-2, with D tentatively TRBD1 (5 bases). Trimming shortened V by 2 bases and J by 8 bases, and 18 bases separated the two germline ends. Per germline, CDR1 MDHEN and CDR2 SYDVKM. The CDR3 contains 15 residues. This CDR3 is CASSLQASGGRGYTF. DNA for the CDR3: TGTGCCAGCAGTTTACAGGCCTCGGGGGGAAGAGGCTACACCTTC.

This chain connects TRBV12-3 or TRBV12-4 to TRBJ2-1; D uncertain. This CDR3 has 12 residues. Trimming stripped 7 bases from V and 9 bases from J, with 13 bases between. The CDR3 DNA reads TGTGCCAGCAAGTGGTTCGAGAGTGAGCAGTTCTTC. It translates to CASKWFESEQFF.

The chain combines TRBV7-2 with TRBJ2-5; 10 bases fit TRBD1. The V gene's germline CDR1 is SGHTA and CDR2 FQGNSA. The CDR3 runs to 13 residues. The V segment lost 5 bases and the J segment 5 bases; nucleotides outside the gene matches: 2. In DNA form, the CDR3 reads TGTGCCAGCAGCACGACAGGGGGCGAGACCCAGTACTTC. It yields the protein CASSTTGGETQYF.

The CDR3, as DNA: TGTGCCAGCAGAGGGGCCGGGTATAGCAATCAGCCCCAGCATTTT. This sequence encodes CASRGAGYSNQPQHF. This chain joins TRBV6-6 and TRBJ1-5, with D maybe TRBD1 (5 bases). This CDR3 region has 15 residues. Germline CDR1 and CDR2: MNHNY and SVGAGI (reference sequence). The germline V and J ends were trimmed by 6 bases and 0 bases, with 12 bases remaining between them.

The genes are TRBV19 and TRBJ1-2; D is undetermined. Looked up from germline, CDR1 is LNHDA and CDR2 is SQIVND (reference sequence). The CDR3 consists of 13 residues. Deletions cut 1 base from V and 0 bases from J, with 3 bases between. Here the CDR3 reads CASSIAANYGYTF. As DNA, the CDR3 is TGTGCCAGTAGTATAGCAGCTAACTATGGCTACACCTTC.